This T cell receptor beta chain was captured in a study of OX40 agonist ivuxolimab in advanced cancers. The assay was immunoSEQ multiplex PCR, and TCRdb's table has in-frame clones only and misses some. The sample lists 55,000 to 65,000 clones; approximately 90% were seen once. Blood samples were obtained at baseline, cycle 4 day 1, and cycle 7 day 1. The starting material was CD4+ or CD8+ T cells sorted from blood, obtained in a trial of the OX40 agonist ivuxolimab. This receptor was identified in an adult with an advanced solid tumor such as melanoma, head and neck, liver or kidney cancer.

CDR3 coding DNA: TGTGCCAGCCGACCGGGACTAGCCTACAATGAGCAGTTCTTC. It specifies CASRPGLAYNEQFF. V is TRBV2 and J is TRBJ2-1; TRBD2 matches at 8 bases. The germline V gene has CDR1 SNHLY and CDR2 FYNNEI. The CDR3 length is 14 residues. V lost 8 bases, J lost 2 bases, and 5 bases stayed unmatched.